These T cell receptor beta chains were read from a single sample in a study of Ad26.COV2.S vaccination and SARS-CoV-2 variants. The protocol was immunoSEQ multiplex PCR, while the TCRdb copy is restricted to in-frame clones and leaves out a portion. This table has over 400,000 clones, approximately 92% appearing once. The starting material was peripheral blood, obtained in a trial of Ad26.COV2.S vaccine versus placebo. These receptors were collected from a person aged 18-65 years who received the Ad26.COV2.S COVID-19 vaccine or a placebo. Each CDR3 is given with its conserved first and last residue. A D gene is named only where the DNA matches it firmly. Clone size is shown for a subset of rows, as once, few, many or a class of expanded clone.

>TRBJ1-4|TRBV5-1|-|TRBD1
CASSGGRQGPNEKLFF
TGCGCCAGCAGCGGGGGGAGACAGGGCCCTAATGAAAAACTGTTTTTT
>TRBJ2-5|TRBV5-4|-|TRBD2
CASSLAAGGIRETQYF
TGTGCCAGCAGCTTGGCCGCGGGGGGGATACGGGAGACCCAGTACTTC
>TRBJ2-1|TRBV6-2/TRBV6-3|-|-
CASSYVGVDNEQFF
TGTGCCAGCAGTTACGTCGGCGTCGACAATGAGCAGTTCTTC
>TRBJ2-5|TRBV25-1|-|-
CASSGRQTETQYF
TGTGCCAGCAGTGGAAGACAAACAGAGACCCAGTACTTC
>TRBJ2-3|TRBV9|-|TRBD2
CASSVSGGTDTQYF
TGTGCCAGCAGCGTTAGCGGGGGTACAGATACGCAGTATTTT
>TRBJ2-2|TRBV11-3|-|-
CASSLTGVDTGELFF
TGTGCCAGCAGCTTGACAGGTGTTGACACCGGGGAGCTGTTTTTT
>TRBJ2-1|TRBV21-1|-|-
CASSQPRVNEQFF
TGTGCCAGCAGCCAGCCCCGGGTCAATGAGCAGTTCTTC
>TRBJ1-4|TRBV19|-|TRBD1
CASSSTGGFNEKLFF
TGTGCCAGTAGCAGCACAGGGGGCTTTAATGAAAAACTGTTTTTT
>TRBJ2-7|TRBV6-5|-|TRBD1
CASSPGTGASYEQYF
TGTGCCAGCAGTCCCGGGACAGGGGCCTCCTACGAGCAGTACTTC
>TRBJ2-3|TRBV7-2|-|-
CASSPTSSTDTQYF
TGTGCCAGCAGCCCTACTAGTAGCACAGATACGCAGTATTTT
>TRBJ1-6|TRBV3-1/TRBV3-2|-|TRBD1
CASTHRGYNSPLHF
TGTGCCAGCACTCACAGGGGTTATAATTCACCCCTCCACTTT
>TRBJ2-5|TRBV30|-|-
CAWNLGGAAGETQYF
TGTGCCTGGAACCTGGGGGGGGCCGCGGGAGAGACCCAGTACTTC
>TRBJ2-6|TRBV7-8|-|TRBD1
CASSGSGAVTQGALGANVLTF
TGTGCCAGCAGCGGGTCCGGAGCCGTTACCCAGGGGGCCCTTGGGGCCAACGTCCTGACTTTC
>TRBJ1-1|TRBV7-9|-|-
CASSPGGMNTEAFF
TGTGCCAGCAGCCCCGGGGGGATGAACACTGAAGCTTTCTTT
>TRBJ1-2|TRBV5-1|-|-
CASSLRGSGYGYTF
TGCGCCAGCAGCTTAAGGGGGTCGGGCTATGGCTACACCTTC
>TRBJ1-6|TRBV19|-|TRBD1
CASSTQTGVNSPLHF
TGTGCCAGTAGTACCCAGACAGGGGTAAATTCACCCCTCCACTTT
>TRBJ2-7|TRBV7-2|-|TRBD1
CASAWTGMSYEQYF
TGTGCCAGCGCTTGGACAGGAATGAGCTACGAGCAGTACTTC
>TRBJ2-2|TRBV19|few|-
CASNLRSAGTGELFF
TGTGCCAGCAATCTCCGGTCGGCGGGGACCGGGGAGCTGTTTTTT
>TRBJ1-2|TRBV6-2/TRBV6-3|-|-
CASSYSDNGYTF
TGTGCCAGCAGTTACTCGGACAATGGCTACACCTTC
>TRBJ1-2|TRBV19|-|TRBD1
CASSRDRGTTNYGYTF
TGTGCCAGTAGTAGGGACAGGGGGACTACTAACTATGGCTACACCTTC
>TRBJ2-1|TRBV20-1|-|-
CSARWTSEQFF
TGCAGTGCTAGATGGACTTCTGAGCAGTTCTTC
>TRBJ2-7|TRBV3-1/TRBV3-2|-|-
CASSQGGGRNEQYF
TGTGCCAGCAGCCAAGGAGGAGGGAGGAACGAGCAGTACTTC
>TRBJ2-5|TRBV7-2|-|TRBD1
CASSPWDRGETQYF
TGTGCCAGCAGCCCTTGGGACAGGGGGGAGACCCAGTACTTC
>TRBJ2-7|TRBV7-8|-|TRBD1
CASSFRDRAPYEQYF
TGTGCCAGCAGCTTTCGGGACAGGGCCCCCTACGAGCAGTACTTC
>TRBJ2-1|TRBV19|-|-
CASSINRPSYNEQFF
TGTGCCAGTAGTATAAACAGGCCATCCTACAATGAGCAGTTCTTC
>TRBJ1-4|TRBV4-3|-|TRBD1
CASSQVGKRGHEKLFF
TGCGCCAGCAGCCAAGTAGGGAAGAGGGGGCATGAAAAACTGTTTTTT
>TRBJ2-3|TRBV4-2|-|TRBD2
CASSQLWGLSGTQYF
TGTGCCAGCAGCCAACTTTGGGGACTATCGGGTACGCAGTATTTT
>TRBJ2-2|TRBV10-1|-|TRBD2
CASRSGGYLLNTGELFF
TGCGCCAGCAGGAGCGGGGGCTACTTATTGAACACCGGGGAGCTGTTTTTT
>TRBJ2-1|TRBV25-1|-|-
CASRRTIYPSYNEQFF
TGTGCCAGCAGGAGAACAATCTACCCCTCCTACAATGAGCAGTTCTTC
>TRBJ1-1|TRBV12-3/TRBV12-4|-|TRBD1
CASSPYRGAEAFF
TGTGCCAGCAGTCCCTACAGGGGCGCTGAAGCTTTCTTT
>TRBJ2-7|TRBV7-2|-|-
CASSFPGLGHEQYF
TGTGCCAGCAGCTTCCCCGGGCTAGGCCACGAGCAGTACTTC
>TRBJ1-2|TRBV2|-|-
CASSGIRDYGYTF
TGTGCCAGCAGTGGTATTAGGGACTATGGCTACACCTTC
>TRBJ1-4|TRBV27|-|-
CASKSQGYNEKLFF
TGTGCCAGTAAATCACAGGGATATAATGAAAAACTGTTTTTT
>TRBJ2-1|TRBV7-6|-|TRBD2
CASSLRRSGGYNEQFF
TGTGCCAGCAGCTTAAGGCGTAGCGGGGGATACAATGAGCAGTTCTTC
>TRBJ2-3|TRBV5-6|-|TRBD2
CASSLLAGVLTDTQYF
TGTGCCAGCAGCTTGTTGGCGGGAGTCCTCACAGATACGCAGTATTTT
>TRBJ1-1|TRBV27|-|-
CASNYGTPYAMGTEAFF
TGTGCCAGCAATTACGGGACACCCTACGCAATGGGCACTGAAGCTTTCTTT
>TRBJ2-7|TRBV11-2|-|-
CASSRPGTRGREQYF
TGTGCCAGCAGCCGTCCCGGGACAAGGGGACGCGAGCAGTACTTC
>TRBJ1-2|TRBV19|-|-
CASLGGSNYGYTF
TGTGCCAGTCTGGGAGGAAGTAACTATGGCTACACCTTC
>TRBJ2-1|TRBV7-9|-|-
CASSFGTSGTEQFF
TGTGCCAGCAGCTTCGGGACGTCTGGGACGGAGCAGTTCTTC
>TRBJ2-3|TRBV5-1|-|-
CASSGSALSTDTQYF
TGCGCCAGCAGCGGCTCCGCATTAAGCACAGATACGCAGTATTTT
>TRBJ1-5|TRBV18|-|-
CASSPATVNQPQHF
TGTGCCAGCTCACCCGCTACAGTCAATCAGCCCCAGCATTTT
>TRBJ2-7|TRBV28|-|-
CASTGLLHEQYF
TGTGCCAGCACAGGGTTATTACACGAGCAGTACTTC
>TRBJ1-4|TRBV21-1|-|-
CASSLKSRQGLLWGNEKLFF
TGTGCCAGCAGCTTAAAGTCCAGACAGGGGCTTCTCTGGGGTAATGAAAAACTGTTTTTT
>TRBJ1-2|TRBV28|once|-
CASRDRYYGYTF
TGTGCCAGCAGGGACAGATACTATGGCTACACCTTC
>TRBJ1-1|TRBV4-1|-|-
CASSQEQSLSQVFF
TGCGCCAGCAGCCAAGAACAATCCCTGTCCCAGGTGTTCTTT
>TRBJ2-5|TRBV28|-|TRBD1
CATGTGASGQETQYF
TGTGCCACCGGGACAGGGGCCTCGGGGCAAGAGACCCAGTACTTC
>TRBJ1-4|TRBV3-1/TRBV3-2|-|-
CASSQDSGATNEKLFF
TGTGCCAGCAGCCAAGACAGCGGGGCAACTAATGAAAAACTGTTTTTT
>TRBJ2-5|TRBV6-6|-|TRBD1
CASSSPRDRGQETQYF
TGTGCCAGCAGCTCCCCCCGCGACAGGGGACAAGAGACCCAGTACTTC
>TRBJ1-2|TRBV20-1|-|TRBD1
CSAYQGASTF
TGCAGTGCTTATCAGGGGGCTAGTACGTTC
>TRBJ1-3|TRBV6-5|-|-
CASSYQGTAGGNTIYF
TGTGCCAGCAGTTACCAGGGGACGGCAGGGGGAAACACCATATATTTT
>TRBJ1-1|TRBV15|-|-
CATSPPEGVSEAFF
TGTGCCACCAGCCCGCCGGAGGGGGTGAGTGAAGCTTTCTTT
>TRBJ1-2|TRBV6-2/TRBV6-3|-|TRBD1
CASSAQQGANNYGYTF
TGTGCCAGCAGTGCCCAACAGGGGGCGAATAACTATGGCTACACCTTC
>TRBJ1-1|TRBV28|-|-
CASSSLGGGMNTEAFF
TGTGCCAGCAGTTCTCTCGGGGGGGGAATGAACACTGAAGCTTTCTTT